A selection of T cell receptor beta chains follows, all from one sample in a study of T cell clusters in autoimmune cytopenias. TCRdb reprocessed the multiplex PCR reads and reports one entry per CDR3 protein, with no DNA. Its table lists fewer than 8,500 distinct CDR3 sequences. The sample also formed part of further work on T cell repertoires in aging, cancer and after chemotherapy.

The sequenced sample was peripheral blood. The receptors shown here come from a human donor in good health. Both conserved end residues are part of each CDR3. Fields, in order: J gene, clone size, V gene, CDR3 protein. Clone size is stated in some rows and not others, as once, few, many or a class when expanded.

>TRBJ1-1|NA|TRBV18
CASSPQGPGSNTEAFF
>TRBJ1-2|medium-sized|TRBV6-1
CASRGWTGDYGYTF
>TRBJ1-4|NA|TRBV5-6
CASGQNEKLFF
>TRBJ1-1|NA|TRBV19
CASSTTDRSTEAFF
>TRBJ2-3|NA|TRBV4-3
CASSQEGTSGGGTDTQYF
>TRBJ1-6|NA|TRBV27
CASSFGRENSPLHF
>TRBJ2-7|NA|TRBV6-2/TRBV6-3
CASSYQDNSYEQYF
>TRBJ1-2|medium-sized|TRBV6-5
CASRRDLNYGYTF
>TRBJ2-7|NA|TRBV19
CASSIGGGDHEQYF
>TRBJ2-7|large|TRBV29-1
CSVPTGTGNHEQYF
>TRBJ2-1|NA|TRBV18
CASSRVLSGGTHNEQFF
>TRBJ2-6|medium-sized|TRBV12-3/TRBV12-4
CASSASGSGANVLTF
>TRBJ2-3|large|TRBV11-1
CASSWGTDTQYF
>TRBJ2-3|medium-sized|TRBV19
CASSIPGGPSTDTQYF
>TRBJ2-3|medium-sized|TRBV5-5
CASSLATGDTQYF